The 28 T cell receptor beta chains presented below share a single source sample, sequenced in a study of graft-versus-host responses after intestinal transplantation. TCRdb's table, derived via immunoSEQ multiplex PCR, lists solely in-frame clones and lacks some. The sample consists of around 33,000 clones, around 94% of them appearing once. Here the sequenced sample was PBMCs, taken 16 days after intestinal transplant. All receptors come from a human patient who received an intestinal transplant, so some T cells may come from the graft donor.

The CDR3 DNA reads as TGCAGCGTAAACAGGGATGGCTACACCTTC. Translating gives CSVNRDGYTF. The V gene is TRBV29-1, the J gene TRBJ1-2; TRBD1 is a possible D gene (6 bases). This CDR3 spans 10 amino acids. CDR1 SQVTM and CDR2 ANQGSEA come from the germline V gene. V dropped 6 bases and J dropped 6 bases, with 8 bases sitting between them.

V usage is TRBV5-4 and J usage is TRBJ2-4; 7 bases line up with TRBD1. CDR1 and CDR2 from the germline V gene are SGHNT and YYREEE (reference sequence). The V segment lost 0 bases and the J segment 3 bases; nucleotides outside the gene matches: 6. This CDR3 comprises 16 residues. CDR3 bases: TGTGCCAGCAGCTTGGGACAGGGATGGGGCAAAAACATTCAGTACTTC. This gives the protein CASSLGQGWGKNIQYF.

V usage is TRBV28 and J usage is TRBJ2-7; 7 bases agree with TRBD1. Trimming cost V 2 bases and J 7 bases; bases outside gene matches: 11. The CDR3 is made up of 15 amino acids. Germline CDR1 is MDHEN and CDR2 is SYDVKM. The CDR3: CASSLIFQGDGEQYF. As DNA, the CDR3 is TGTGCCAGCAGTTTAATCTTCCAGGGGGATGGGGAGCAGTACTTC.

V and J are TRBV9 and TRBJ2-7, with D unclear. Germline loops: CDR1 SGDLS, CDR2 YYNGEE. There are 13 residues in the CDR3. Trimming shortened V by 0 bases and J by 3 bases, and 7 bases separated the two germline ends. The CDR3 reads CASSVGADYEQYF. CDR3 sequence (DNA): TGTGCCAGCAGCGTAGGCGCCGACTACGAGCAGTACTTC.

The rearrangement links TRBV15 to TRBJ1-5; D may be TRBD1 (5 bases). Per the germline V gene, CDR1 is LNHNV and CDR2 is YYDKDF (reference sequence). The CDR3 is 17 amino acids. The V end lost 0 bases, the J end lost 0 bases, and 12 bases lay between the germline ends. CDR3 loop: CATSRDWGFYSNQPQHF. CDR3 in DNA: TGTGCCACCAGCAGAGATTGGGGGTTTTATAGCAATCAGCCCCAGCATTTT.

On this clone: At one end the junction does not follow the germline gene, possibly because of a read error. Within the sample, other DNA sequences also encode this same CDR3. The chain is built from TRBV30 and TRBJ2-7; 8 bases are a match to TRBD2. There are 12 residues in the CDR3. Germline CDR1 is GTSNPN and CDR2 is SVGIG (reference sequence). The CDR3 protein is CAWSGSFYEQYF. CDR3 nucleotides: TGCGCCTGGAGCGGGAGTTTTTACGAGCAGTACTTC.

The chain has TRBV5-1 and TRBJ2-7; tentatively, D is TRBD1 (6 bases). Trimming took off 4 bases at V and 2 bases at J, with 16 bases between the two ends. Germline assignment: CDR1 SGHRS and CDR2 YFSETQ. This CDR3 comprises 15 residues. CDR3: CASSQTGTPTYEQYF. The CDR3 coding sequence is TGCGCCAGCAGCCAGACTGGGACACCAACCTACGAGCAGTACTTC.

This chain uses TRBV7-2 with TRBJ2-5; D possibly corresponds to TRBD2 (5 bases). Germline V gene data show CDR1 as SGHTA and CDR2 as FQGNSA. Between the trimmed V and J ends, which lost 5 bases and 2 bases, there was a span of 9 bases. This CDR3 has 13 amino acids. Here the CDR3 DNA reads TGTGCCAGCAGCCGCGGCGGGCAAGAGACCCAGTACTTC. Its translation is CASSRGGQETQYF.

CDR3 DNA: TGTGCCAGCTCATACCGGGACACACTAACCTACGAGCAGTACTTC. Protein sequence: CASSYRDTLTYEQYF. The V and J genes are TRBV25-1 and TRBJ2-7, with D possibly matching TRBD1 (6 bases). CDR1 and CDR2 from the germline V gene are MGHDK and SYGVNS. V was pared by 8 bases and J by 2 bases, with 19 bases between. The CDR3 spans 15 residues.

This chain connects TRBV10-3 to TRBJ2-7, with a tentative D call TRBD2 (6 bases). The germline CDR1 and CDR2 sequences are ENHRY and SYGVKD. V was cut by 5 bases and J by 0 bases, with 11 bases left in between. The CDR3 spans 14 residues. CDR3 in amino acids: CAISSGDFSYEQYF. CDR3 DNA sequence: TGTGCCATCAGTTCCGGGGACTTCTCCTACGAGCAGTACTTC.

This chain joins TRBV6-1 and TRBJ2-1, with 8 bases aligning to TRBD1. V trimming: 1 base; J trimming: 6 bases; junction bases outside the gene matches: 5. Germline values: CDR1 MNHNS, CDR2 SASEGT. This CDR3 is built from 15 residues. CDR3 sequence: CASSEGQGAGNEQFF. The CDR3 DNA reads TGTGCCAGCAGTGAAGGGCAGGGGGCAGGCAATGAGCAGTTCTTC.

The chain combines TRBV6-7 with TRBJ2-3, with D possibly called TRBD1 or TRBD2 (5 bases each). TRBV6-7 is known as an ORF, though its function is uncertain. The length of the CDR3 is 17 residues. V was trimmed by 7 bases and J by 0 bases, leaving 20 bases between them. The CDR3 spells CASTSIEGAGSTDTQYF. CDR3 coding DNA: TGTGCCAGCACCTCCATCGAGGGAGCAGGGAGCACAGATACGCAGTATTTT.

The gene calls are TRBV5-1 and TRBJ2-5; 8 bases are shared with TRBD1. Looked up from germline, CDR1 is SGHRS and CDR2 is YFSETQ. After removal of 4 bases from V and 5 bases from J, the junction contained 4 bases not matched to a gene. The CDR3 is 13 residues long. The CDR3 here is CASSLRTGETQYF. The CDR3 nucleotides are TGCGCCAGCAGCCTTCGGACAGGGGAGACCCAGTACTTC.

This rearrangement joins TRBV7-3 to TRBJ2-1; unclear D gene. Germline V gives CDR1 SGHTA, CDR2 FQGTGA. V lost 3 bases, J lost 6 bases, and 9 bases lay in between. The CDR3 has 13 amino acids. CDR3 residues: CASSFSSGNEQFF. The CDR3 nucleotides read TGTGCCAGCAGCTTCTCGTCCGGCAATGAGCAGTTCTTC.

The chain has TRBV5-1 and TRBJ2-1; 8 bases map to TRBD2. CDR3 length: 16 residues. V dropped 1 base and J dropped 2; count of bases not matched to a gene: 5. CDR1 and CDR2 from the germline V gene are SGHRS and YFSETQ. CDR3 region: CASSLRLAPPYNEQFF. The CDR3 nucleotides are TGCGCCAGCAGCTTGCGACTAGCGCCGCCCTACAATGAGCAGTTCTTC.

The chain carries TRBV6-5 and TRBJ1-2, with D tentatively TRBD1 (6 bases). The CDR3 consists of 14 residues. V was shortened by 2 bases and J by 7 bases, with 14 bases between the two germline ends. The germline CDR1 and CDR2 sequences are MNHEY and SVGAGI. In nucleotides, the CDR3 is TGTGCCAGCAGTTACGAGGTTGTAGGGGGTGGCTACACCTTC. Protein sequence: CASSYEVVGGGYTF.

This rearrangement joins TRBV6-5 to TRBJ2-7; 8 bases are shared with TRBD2. This CDR3 is 13 amino acids long. Germline CDR1 and CDR2: MNHEY and SVGAGI. J lost 6 bases, V lost 2 bases, and 3 bases had no gene match. CDR3 residues: CASSYGTSSEQYF. DNA of the CDR3: TGTGCCAGCAGTTACGGGACTAGTAGCGAGCAGTACTTC.

The chain links TRBV7-2 to TRBJ1-2, with D unresolved. Deletions cut 2 bases from V and 8 bases from J, with 9 bases between. The CDR3 has 12 amino acids. Per the germline V gene, CDR1 is SGHTA and CDR2 is FQGNSA. In DNA form, the CDR3 reads TGTGCCAGCAGCTTAAACCCTATCGGCTACACCTTC. It specifies CASSLNPIGYTF. The full variable domain, rest sourced from reference TRBV7-2 and TRBJ1-2, is GAGVSQSPSNKVTEKGKDVELRCDPISGHTALYWYRQSLGQGLEFLIYFQGNSAPDKSGLPSDRFSAERTGGSVSTLTIQRTQQEDSAVYLCASSLNPIGYTFGSGTRLTVV.

The rearrangement joins TRBV19 to TRBJ2-3, with D perhaps matching TRBD1 (6 bases). The CDR3 is made up of 13 amino acids. The V gene lost 4 bases and the J gene lost 6 bases, with 11 bases spanning the gap. The V gene's germline CDR1 is LNHDA and CDR2 SQIVND (reference sequence). DNA for the CDR3: TGTGCCAGTAGTACTAACAGGGAGGATACGCAGTATTTT. This gives the protein CASSTNREDTQYF.

This rearrangement joins TRBV27 to TRBJ2-5, with D possibly TRBD2 on 6 matching bases. V lost 5 bases to trimming and J lost 5 bases, with 12 bases between them. This CDR3 has 13 amino acids. Germline V gene sequence: CDR1 MNHEY, CDR2 SMNVEV (reference sequence). CDR3 in DNA: TGTGCCAGCAGTCTTCTGAGCGGGGAGACCCAGTACTTC. It is translated as CASSLLSGETQYF.

The chain is built from TRBV9 and TRBJ2-1, with no clear D. The CDR3 totals 14 residues. Germline CDR1 is SGDLS and CDR2 is YYNGEE. The V and J ends lost 0 bases and 9 bases respectively, with 13 bases between them. This CDR3 is CASSVGDSLGEQFF. CDR3 in DNA: TGTGCCAGCAGCGTAGGTGACTCCCTCGGTGAGCAGTTCTTC.

The chain is built from TRBV18 and TRBJ2-7; D is unresolved. Germline V gene lookup returns CDR1 KGHSH and CDR2 LQKENI. Trimming shortened V by 0 bases and J by 2 bases, and 8 bases separated the two germline ends. This CDR3 has 14 amino acids. For the CDR3, the DNA is TGTGCCAGCTCACCACCCGGCCCTACCTACGAGCAGTACTTC. Translated, it gives CASSPPGPTYEQYF.

The chain carries TRBV6-5 and TRBJ1-2, with TRBD1 matching 7 bases. This CDR3 comprises 15 residues. After removal of 3 bases from V and 4 bases from J, the junction contained 8 bases not matched to a gene. Germline V CDR1 and CDR2: MNHEY, SVGAGI. As DNA, the CDR3 is TGTGCCAGCAGTTATCAATCAGGGGGAGGCTATGGCTACACCTTC. Translated: CASSYQSGGGYGYTF.

The V and J genes are TRBV15 and TRBJ2-5; 8 bases are shared with TRBD1. The CDR3 consists of 15 residues. Germline CDR1 reads LNHNV; CDR2 reads YYDKDF (reference sequence). Trimming took 2 bases from V and 4 from J; bases not matched to a gene: 6. This CDR3 reads CATSRKDRVGETQYF. Written as DNA, the CDR3 is TGTGCCACCAGCAGAAAGGACAGGGTAGGAGAGACCCAGTACTTC.

The V call is TRBV6-5, the J call TRBJ2-7; D gene ambiguous. V lost 2 bases to trimming and J lost 5 bases, with 10 bases between them. Germline V gives CDR1 MNHEY, CDR2 SVGAGI. The CDR3 sequence is 13 residues long. The CDR3 DNA is TGTGCCAGCAGTTACGGGCAGGCAGACGAGCAGTACTTC. As protein: CASSYGQADEQYF.

As concerns this clone: The junction departs from germline at one end; a sequencing error may be responsible. The rearrangement joins TRBV15 to TRBJ2-6; either TRBD1 or TRBD2 may fit D (5 bases each). CDR3 length: 20 residues. Germline CDR1 is LNHNV and CDR2 is YYDKDF (reference sequence). CDR3 DNA sequence: TGTGCCACCAGCGGAGAGGGGAAGGCAGATCTTTTCTCTGGGGCCAACGTCCTGACTTTC. Its translation is CATSGEGKADLFSGANVLTF.

The rearrangement joins TRBV27 to TRBJ1-1, with 8 bases matching TRBD1. The CDR3 has 15 residues. Germline-derived CDR1 and CDR2 are MNHEY and SMNVEV (reference sequence). V shed 5 bases, J shed 4 bases, and the junction held 9 bases outside the gene matches. This CDR3 is CASSLYRTGSTEAFF. The CDR3 DNA sequence: TGTGCCAGCAGTCTATACCGGACAGGGAGCACTGAAGCTTTCTTT.

The chain has TRBV7-9 and TRBJ2-2; TRBD1 matches 7 bases. J gave up 7 bases and V 5 bases, and 7 bases lay outside the gene matches. The germline V gene encodes CDR1 SEHNR and CDR2 FQNEAQ (reference sequence). This CDR3 region has 14 residues. The CDR3 is CASSQTGRYGELFF. Here the CDR3 DNA reads TGTGCCAGCAGCCAGACAGGGCGGTACGGGGAGCTGTTTTTT.